This T cell receptor beta chain was recorded in a study of cytomegalovirus exposure and HLA in healthy donors. This PCR relied on a set of 60 Vbeta primers and 13 Jbeta primers. Profiling relied on immunoSEQ multiplex PCR, and the TCRdb table lists in-frame clones only, not all of them. The sample includes 150,000 to 200,000 clones, approximately 82% of them seen just once. The CDR3 spans 13 residues. Trimming cost V 4 bases and J 10 bases; bases outside gene matches: 7. Germline V gives CDR1 SGHDN, CDR2 FVKESK. Sequenced input: PBMCs. The chain carries TRBV14 and TRBJ2-3; 8 nucleotides line up with TRBD2. This sequence was found in a young man in good health and CMV-seropositive. The CDR3 loop is CASSPGLGRPQYF. The CDR3 DNA reads as TGTGCCAGCAGCCCGGGACTAGGGCGACCGCAGTATTTT.